The T cell receptor (beta chain) under discussion was sequenced for a study of radiotherapy plus CTLA-4 blockade in lung cancer. Study-level results: Radiotherapy plus ipilimumab was followed by expansion in blood of tumor-derived TCR clones.

Sequencing used immunoSEQ multiplex PCR; TCRdb keeps in-frame clones, though not all of them. This sample has approximately 40,000 clones; just over 85% occur once, and the top ten carry approximately 22%. Comments on this clone: What it binds is not known.

Germline CDR1 SEHNR, CDR2 FQNEAQ (reference sequence). This CDR3 has 15 amino acids. Deletions cut 7 bases from V and 1 base from J, with 13 bases between. The sequence was obtained from a human donor with non-small cell lung cancer whose response to radiotherapy plus ipilimumab could not be evaluated. V is TRBV7-9 and J is TRBJ2-2, with D tentatively TRBD1 (5 bases). This sample comprised peripheral blood, obtained from a patient treated with radiotherapy plus ipilimumab. CDR3 protein: CASTSQRGNTGELFF. The CDR3 DNA reads as TGTGCCAGCACCTCTCAAAGGGGGAACACCGGGGAGCTGTTTTTT.